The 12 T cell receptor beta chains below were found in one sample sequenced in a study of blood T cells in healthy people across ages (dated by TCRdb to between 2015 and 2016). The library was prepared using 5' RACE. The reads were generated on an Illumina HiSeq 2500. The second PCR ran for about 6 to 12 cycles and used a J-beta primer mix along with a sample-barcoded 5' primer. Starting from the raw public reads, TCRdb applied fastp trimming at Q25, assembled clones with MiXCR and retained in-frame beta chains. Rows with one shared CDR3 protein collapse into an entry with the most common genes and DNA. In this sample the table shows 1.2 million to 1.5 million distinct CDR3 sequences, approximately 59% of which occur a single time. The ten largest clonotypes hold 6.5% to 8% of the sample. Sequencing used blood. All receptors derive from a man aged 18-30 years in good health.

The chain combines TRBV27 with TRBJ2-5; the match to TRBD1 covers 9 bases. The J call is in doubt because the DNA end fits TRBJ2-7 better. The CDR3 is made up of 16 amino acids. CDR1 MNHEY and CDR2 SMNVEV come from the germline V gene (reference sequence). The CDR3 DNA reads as TGTGCCAGCAGTTCCCTCGGGGACAGGGAGGGTGGCGAGCAGTACTTC. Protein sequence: CASSSLGDREGGEQYF.

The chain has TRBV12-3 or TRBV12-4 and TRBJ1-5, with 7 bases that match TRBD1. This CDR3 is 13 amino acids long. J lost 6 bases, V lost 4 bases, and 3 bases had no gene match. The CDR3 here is CASSWNRGQPQHF. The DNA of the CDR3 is TGTGCCAGCAGTTGGAACAGGGGTCAGCCCCAGCATTTT.

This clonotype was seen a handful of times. The DNA for the CDR3 is TGCAGTGCCGTCTTTCTAGCGGGAGAAGAGACCCAGTACTTC. Its translation: CSAVFLAGEETQYF. This chain joins TRBV20-1 and TRBJ2-5; 10 nucleotides match TRBD2. The junction had 7 bases not matched to a gene; V was cut back by 6 bases and J by 3 bases. The CDR3 length is 14 residues. In germline, CDR1 is DFQATT, CDR2 SNEGSKA (reference sequence).

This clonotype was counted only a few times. The CDR3 sequence is CASSLVPSPYEQYF. CDR3 coding DNA: TGTGCCAGCAGCTTAGTACCCAGCCCCTACGAGCAGTACTTC. The chain has TRBV7-2 and TRBJ2-7; D gene ambiguous. The CDR3 extends over 14 amino acids. The ends were cut back, 1 base at V and 2 bases at J, with 9 bases in the middle. Germline loops: CDR1 SGHTA, CDR2 FQGNSA. The full variable domain, completed using reference TRBV7-2 and TRBJ2-7, is GAGVSQSPSNKVTEKGKDVELRCDPISGHTALYWYRQSLGQGLEFLIYFQGNSAPDKSGLPSDRFSAERTGGSVSTLTIQRTQQEDSAVYLCASSLVPSPYEQYFGPGTRLTVT.

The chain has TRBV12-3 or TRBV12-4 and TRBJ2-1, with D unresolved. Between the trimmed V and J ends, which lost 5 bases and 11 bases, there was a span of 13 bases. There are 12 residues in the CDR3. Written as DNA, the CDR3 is TGTGCCAGCAGTACCGTCAAGAATAAGCAGTTCTTC. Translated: CASSTVKNKQFF.

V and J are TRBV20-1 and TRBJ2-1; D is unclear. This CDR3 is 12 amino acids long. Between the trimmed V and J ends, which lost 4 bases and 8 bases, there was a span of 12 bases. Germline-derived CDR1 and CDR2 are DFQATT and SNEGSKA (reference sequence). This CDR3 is CSAMDASYEQFF. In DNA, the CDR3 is TGCAGTGCTATGGACGCGAGCTATGAGCAGTTCTTC.

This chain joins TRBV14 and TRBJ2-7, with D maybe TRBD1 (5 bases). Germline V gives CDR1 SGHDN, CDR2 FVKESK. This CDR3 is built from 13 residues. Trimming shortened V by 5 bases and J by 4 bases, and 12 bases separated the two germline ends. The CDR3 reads CASSFRQKYEQYF. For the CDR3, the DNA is TGTGCCAGCAGCTTTCGACAGAAATACGAGCAGTACTTC.

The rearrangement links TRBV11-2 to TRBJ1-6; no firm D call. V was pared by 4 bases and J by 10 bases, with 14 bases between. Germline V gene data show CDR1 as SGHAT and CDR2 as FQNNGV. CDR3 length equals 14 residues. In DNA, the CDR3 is TGTGCCAGCAGCTCCGGGTCCGGAGCCTCACCCCTCCACTTT. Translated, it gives CASSSGSGASPLHF.

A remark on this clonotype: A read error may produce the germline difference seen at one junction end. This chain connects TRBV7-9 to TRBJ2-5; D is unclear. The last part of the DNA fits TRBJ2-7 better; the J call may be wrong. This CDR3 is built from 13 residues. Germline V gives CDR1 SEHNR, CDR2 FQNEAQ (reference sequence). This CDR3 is CASSLVLTDEQYF. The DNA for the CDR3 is TGTGCCAGCAGTTTAGTACTAACCGACGAGCAGTACTTC.

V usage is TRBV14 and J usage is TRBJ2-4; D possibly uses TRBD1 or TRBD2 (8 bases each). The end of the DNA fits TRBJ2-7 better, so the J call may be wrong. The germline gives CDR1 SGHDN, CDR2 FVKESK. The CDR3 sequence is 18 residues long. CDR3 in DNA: TGTGCCAGCAGCCAAGATGGGACAGGCGGGGGGCTCTCCTACGAGCAGTACTTC. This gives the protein CASSQDGTGGGLSYEQYF.

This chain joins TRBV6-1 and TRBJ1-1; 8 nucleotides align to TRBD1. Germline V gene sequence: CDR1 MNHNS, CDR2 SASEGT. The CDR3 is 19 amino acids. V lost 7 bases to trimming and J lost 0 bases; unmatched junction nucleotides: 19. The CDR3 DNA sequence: TGTGCCAGCATGGGGTATAGCTTTGACAGGGGAGGGCTGAACACTGAAGCTTTCTTT. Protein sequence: CASMGYSFDRGGLNTEAFF.

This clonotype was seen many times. This CDR3 reads CASSLQGNYGYTF. CDR3 DNA sequence: TGTGCCAGCAGCTTACAGGGGAACTATGGCTACACCTTC. V gene TRBV7-2 combines with J gene TRBJ1-2; D possibly corresponds to TRBD1 (6 bases). The CDR3 covers 13 residues. The V end was cut by 2 bases, the J end by 2 bases, with 6 bases between. Germline V lookup: CDR1 SGHTA, CDR2 FQGNSA.